This paragraph reports one TCR beta chain. This clone was seen once. Its antigen is currently not known. Per-base qualities were not stored, and no clone one base away is much larger. The sample comes from a study of blood T cell repertoires in COVID-19 (TCRdb year 2020). Broadly, across the study: Samples covering the acute and convalescent phases of COVID-19 were provided by collaborators in the United States, Italy and Spain. Sample metadata almost always included a de-identified subject ID, COVID-19 status, age in years and sex. Deeply sampled blood TCRbeta repertoires from subjects exposed to, actively infected with, or recovered from COVID-19 were included in the dataset. The repertoires were made available in a free public database intended to serve as a resource for research on the immune response to SARS-CoV-2. The prospective study material was composed of cDNA or gDNA derived from T cells, B-cell-depleted T cells, or PBMCs. The samples were drawn from the first 160 participants of the ongoing ImmuneRACE study and from 1,254 subjects provided by 6 global collaborators. HLA class I and class II types, where available, came from metadata supplied by the sample provider rather than from assay-based typing.

Study-level results and caveats: The amount of clinical and demographic metadata varied by source and participant and was provided uncurated.

Each collaborating institution followed its own protocols to collect whole blood in K2EDTA tubes. Collaborator samples were shipped for TCRbeta analysis as frozen whole blood, isolated PBMCs, or DNA extracted from either sample type. In the germline V gene (reference sequence), CDR1 corresponds to LNHDA and CDR2 to SQIVND. Trimming leaves V shorter by 4 bases and J shorter by 0 bases, with the junction holding 8 bases beyond the gene matches. The CDR3 runs 16 residues from the cysteine to the phenylalanine. Solely the CDR3 DNA is kept, with 48 bases framed from the first base. TCRbeta CDR3 regions were amplified from genomic DNA by means of the immunoSEQ Assay, a bias-controlled multiplex PCR. The original pipeline was this. The number of nucleated cells in each sample was estimated by amplification of reference gene primers within the assay. To quantify the absolute abundance of each unique TCRbeta CDR3 rearrangement, sequence reads were collapsed and filtered. For each sample, productive Simpson clonality was calculated as the square root of Simpson's diversity index across productive rearrangements. TCRdb provides this immuneACCESS table in a form limited to in-frame rearrangements. Some clones are lacking; in checked studies, under half of them reflect an unresolved V gene, and why the rest are absent is not known. From that table come the V and J calls and clone size; the DNA was used to work out D and trimming. The sample table lists hundreds of thousands of clones, 75% to 90% of them with a count of one. Together, the top ten hold 1.4% of the sample.

The material sequenced was peripheral blood. Recombination connected TRBV19 to TRBJ2-7, and TRBD1 matches 8 of the central bases. The clonotype was recovered from a woman aged 25 to 45 with active or convalescent COVID-19. The bases read TGTGCCAGTAGTACACCGACAGGGGAATACTCCTACGAGCAGTACTTC. Its coded protein is CASSTPTGEYSYEQYF.